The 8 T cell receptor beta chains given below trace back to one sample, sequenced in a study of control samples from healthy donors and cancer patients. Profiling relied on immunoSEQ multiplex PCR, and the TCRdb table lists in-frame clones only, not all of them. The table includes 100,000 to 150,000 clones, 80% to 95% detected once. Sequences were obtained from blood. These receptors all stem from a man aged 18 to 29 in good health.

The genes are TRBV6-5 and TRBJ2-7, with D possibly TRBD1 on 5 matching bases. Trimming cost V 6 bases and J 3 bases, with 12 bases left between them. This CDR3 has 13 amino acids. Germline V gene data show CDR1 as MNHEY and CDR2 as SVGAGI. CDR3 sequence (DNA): TGTGCCAGCAGACAGGATACTGACTACGAGCAGTACTTC. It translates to CASRQDTDYEQYF.

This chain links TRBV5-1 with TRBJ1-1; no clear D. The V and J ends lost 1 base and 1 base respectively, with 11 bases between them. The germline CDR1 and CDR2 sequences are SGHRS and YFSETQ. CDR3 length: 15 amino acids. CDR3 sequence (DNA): TGCGCCAGCAGCTTGACCGGGGAGGGGAACACTGAAGCTTTCTTT. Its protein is CASSLTGEGNTEAFF.

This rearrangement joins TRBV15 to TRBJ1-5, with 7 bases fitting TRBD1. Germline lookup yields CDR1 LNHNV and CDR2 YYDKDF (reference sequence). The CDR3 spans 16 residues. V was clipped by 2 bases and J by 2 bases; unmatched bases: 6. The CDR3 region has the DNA TGTGCCACCAGCAGACCCTTCGACAGGGGCAATCAGCCCCAGCATTTT. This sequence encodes CATSRPFDRGNQPQHF.

CDR3 coding DNA: TGTGCCAGCAGGAGTTTACATGGCTACACCTTC. Amino acids: CASRSLHGYTF. This sequence joins TRBV6-5 and TRBJ1-2; D is uncertain. CDR1 MNHEY and CDR2 SVGAGI come from the germline V gene. The CDR3 runs to 11 residues. Trimming took off 6 bases at V and 6 bases at J, with 8 bases between the two ends.

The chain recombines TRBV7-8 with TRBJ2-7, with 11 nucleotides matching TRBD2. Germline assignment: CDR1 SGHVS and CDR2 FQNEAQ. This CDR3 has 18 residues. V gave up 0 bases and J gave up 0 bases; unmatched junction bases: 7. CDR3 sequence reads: CASSLARLAGGHSYEQYF. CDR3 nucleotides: TGTGCCAGCAGCTTAGCGAGGCTAGCGGGGGGACACTCCTACGAGCAGTACTTC.

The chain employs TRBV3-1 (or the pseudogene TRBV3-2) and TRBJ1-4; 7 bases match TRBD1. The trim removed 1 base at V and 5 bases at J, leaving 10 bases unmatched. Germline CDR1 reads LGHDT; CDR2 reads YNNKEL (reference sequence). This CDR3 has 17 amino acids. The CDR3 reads CASSQAPLGGENEKLFF. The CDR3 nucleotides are TGTGCCAGCAGCCAAGCCCCTCTAGGGGGCGAGAATGAAAAACTGTTTTTT.

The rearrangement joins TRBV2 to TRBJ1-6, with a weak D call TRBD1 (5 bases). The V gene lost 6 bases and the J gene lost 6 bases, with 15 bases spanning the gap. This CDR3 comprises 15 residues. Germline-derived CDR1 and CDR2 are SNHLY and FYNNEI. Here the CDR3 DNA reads TGTGCCAGCAGAGACGGGGGAGACTCTAATTCACCCCTCCACTTT. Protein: CASRDGGDSNSPLHF.

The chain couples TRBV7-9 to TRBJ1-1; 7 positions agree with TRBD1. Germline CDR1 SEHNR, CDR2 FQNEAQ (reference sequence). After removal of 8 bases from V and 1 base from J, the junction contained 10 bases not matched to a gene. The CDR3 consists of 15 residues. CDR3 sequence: CASSLGQGGNTEAFF. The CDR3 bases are TGTGCCAGCTCCTTAGGGCAGGGGGGGAACACTGAAGCTTTCTTT.